The 19 T cell receptor beta chains listed next were all sequenced from one sample in a study of blood T cell repertoires in COVID-19. Only in-frame clones appear in the TCRdb table, and some are missing; sequencing was by immunoSEQ multiplex PCR. The table lists some 270,000 clones, about 88% of them singletons. The sample taken for sequencing was peripheral blood. The receptors come from a woman aged 40 to 50 who had recovered from COVID-19.

This chain joins TRBV3-1 (or the pseudogene TRBV3-2) and TRBJ2-1, with a tentative D call TRBD2 (6 bases). Germline V gene data show CDR1 as LGHDT and CDR2 as YNNKEL (reference sequence). The length of the CDR3 is 13 residues. The V and J ends lost 10 bases and 1 base respectively, with 11 bases between them. CDR3 sequence: CAMGLASYNEQFF. Written as DNA, the CDR3 is TGTGCCATGGGGCTAGCGTCCTACAATGAGCAGTTCTTC.

This rearrangement joins TRBV20-1 to TRBJ2-1; D possibly corresponds to TRBD2 (6 bases). Trimming cost V 3 bases and J 3 bases, with 15 bases left between them. The CDR3 sequence is 15 residues long. Germline values: CDR1 DFQATT, CDR2 SNEGSKA (reference sequence). The CDR3 here is CSASYLGGDYNEQFF. The CDR3 DNA reads as TGCAGTGCTAGTTACCTCGGGGGAGACTACAATGAGCAGTTCTTC.

The rearrangement joins TRBV19 to TRBJ1-2; 7 bases fit TRBD1. The CDR3 consists of 16 residues. Per germline, CDR1 LNHDA and CDR2 SQIVND (reference sequence). V was pared by 4 bases and J by 3 bases, with 11 bases of the junction left unmatched. CDR3 residues: CASSTRTGRDHYGYTF. The CDR3 DNA reads as TGTGCCAGTAGTACGCGGACAGGCCGCGATCACTATGGCTACACCTTC.

The chain joins TRBV28 to TRBJ2-7; D perhaps matches TRBD1 (5 bases). Germline lookup yields CDR1 MDHEN and CDR2 SYDVKM. The length of the CDR3 is 13 residues. Trimming took 1 base from V and 3 from J, leaving 7 bases between them. The CDR3 DNA is TGTGCCAGCAGTTTATCAGGGTACTACGAGCAGTACTTC. Amino acids: CASSLSGYYEQYF. Full variable domain (rest looked up from reference TRBV28 and TRBJ2-7): DVKVTQSSRYLVKRTGEKVFLECVQDMDHENMFWYRQDPGLGLRLIYFSYDVKMKEKGDIPEGYSVSREKKERFSLILESASTNQTSMYLCASSLSGYYEQYFGPGTRLTVT.

The CDR3 loop is CSVQDRYNQPQHF. Written as DNA, the CDR3 is TGCAGCGTTCAGGACAGGTACAATCAGCCCCAGCATTTT. V is TRBV29-1 and J is TRBJ1-5; TRBD1 matches at 7 bases. Germline V gene lookup returns CDR1 SQVTM and CDR2 ANQGSEA. The CDR3 is 13 amino acids. V trimming: 5 bases; J trimming: 3 bases; junction bases outside the gene matches: 4. The variable domain in full, completed from reference TRBV29-1 and TRBJ1-5, reads SAVISQKPSRDICQRGTSLTIQCQVDSQVTMMFWYRQQPGQSLTLIATANQGSEATYESGFVIDKFPISRPNLTFSTLTVSNMSPEDSSIYLCSVQDRYNQPQHFGDGTRLSIL.

The chain combines TRBV7-3 with TRBJ1-1; no firm D call. Germline V gene lookup returns CDR1 SGHTA and CDR2 FQGTGA. The CDR3 length is 13 residues. V was cut by 5 bases and J by 5 bases, with 12 bases left in between. This chain's CDR3 is CASSPSVRTEAFF. CDR3 bases: TGTGCCAGCAGCCCGTCGGTGAGAACTGAAGCTTTCTTT. Looking up the rest from reference TRBV7-3 and TRBJ1-1 gives the full variable domain: GAGVSQTPSNKVTEKGKYVELRCDPISGHTALYWYRQSLGQGPEFLIYFQGTGAADDSGLPNDRFFAVRPEGSVSTLKIQRTERGDSAVYLCASSPSVRTEAFFGQGTRLTVV.

The rearrangement uses TRBV25-1 and TRBJ2-7; D call uncertain. The CDR3 consists of 14 residues. V shed 4 bases and J shed 0 bases, with 10 bases lying between them. The germline gives CDR1 MGHDK, CDR2 SYGVNS. The CDR3 nucleotides read TGTGCCAGCAGTGCAAGTGGTAGCTCCTACGAGCAGTACGTC. Translating it yields CASSASGSSYEQYV.

J is TRBJ2-4 and V is TRBV4-2, with 7 bases identical to TRBD2. The length of the CDR3 is 17 residues. The junction had 19 bases not matched to a gene; V was cut back by 4 bases and J by 10 bases. CDR1 and CDR2 from the germline V gene are LGHNA and YNFKEQ. CDR3 protein: CASSPLGGRARAWIQYF. CDR3 DNA sequence: TGTGCCAGCAGCCCCCTTGGGGGGAGGGCCCGGGCTTGGATTCAGTACTTC.

The J gene is TRBJ2-2, the V gene TRBV27; TRBD2 agrees at 7 bases. The junction had 2 bases not matched to a gene; V was cut back by 1 base and J by 0 bases. Germline V gene data show CDR1 as MNHEY and CDR2 as SMNVEV (reference sequence). This CDR3 comprises 16 residues. This CDR3 reads CASSLWGGANTGELFF. For the CDR3, the DNA is TGTGCCAGCAGTTTATGGGGGGGAGCGAACACCGGGGAGCTGTTTTTT.

V gene TRBV5-1 combines with J gene TRBJ1-6, with 7 bases fitting TRBD1. This CDR3 contains 14 residues. J was trimmed by 7 bases and V by 4 bases; bases with no gene match: 5. Germline loops: CDR1 SGHRS, CDR2 YFSETQ. The CDR3 protein is CASSNTGDNSPLHF. The CDR3 DNA is TGCGCCAGCAGCAATACAGGGGACAATTCACCCCTCCACTTT.

The table lists this clone with a count of one. The rearrangement links TRBV6-5 to TRBJ2-7, with TRBD1 identical over 7 bases. The CDR3 length is 15 residues. Germline lookup yields CDR1 MNHEY and CDR2 SVGAGI. Trimming removed 0 bases from V and 0 bases from J; junction bases left unmatched: 2. Here the CDR3 reads CASSYSGDSSYEQYF. In DNA, the CDR3 is TGTGCCAGCAGTTACTCGGGGGACAGCTCCTACGAGCAGTACTTC.

The chain combines TRBV7-3 with TRBJ2-3, with 12 bases identical to TRBD1. Germline V gene data show CDR1 as SGHTA and CDR2 as FQGTGA. The junction had 3 bases not matched to a gene; V was cut back by 1 base and J by 1 base. CDR3 length equals 17 residues. DNA of the CDR3: TGTGCCAGCAGCTTAAGGGGACAGGGGGCTCGCACAGATACGCAGTATTTT. Its translation is CASSLRGQGARTDTQYF.

The chain's CDR3 is CASTVRTGVFDGYTF. Here the CDR3 DNA reads TGTGCCAGCACGGTGAGGACAGGGGTTTTCGATGGCTACACCTTC. This chain joins TRBV6-5 and TRBJ1-2; 9 nucleotides agree with TRBD1. After removal of 7 bases from V and 6 bases from J, the junction contained 12 bases not matched to a gene. This CDR3 region has 15 residues. Germline CDR1 is MNHEY and CDR2 is SVGAGI.

This chain joins TRBV28 and TRBJ2-7; 10 bases fit TRBD1. V trimming: 2 bases; J trimming: 7 bases; junction bases outside the gene matches: 8. The CDR3 is 15 residues long. The germline CDR1 and CDR2 sequences are MDHEN and SYDVKM. In DNA, the CDR3 is TGTGCCAGCAGTTTAGGCGACAGGGGGCCAAGGGAGCAGTACTTC. It translates to CASSLGDRGPREQYF.

This sequence joins TRBV28 and TRBJ2-1; 10 bases are shared with TRBD2. V shed 2 bases, J shed 3 bases, and the junction held 10 bases outside the gene matches. The CDR3 consists of 18 residues. Germline V gene lookup returns CDR1 MDHEN and CDR2 SYDVKM. DNA of the CDR3: TGTGCCAGCAGTTTACCGCCCGGGACTAGCGACTACTACAATGAGCAGTTCTTC. This codes for CASSLPPGTSDYYNEQFF.

This clone was observed a single time. The rearrangement links TRBV11-1 to TRBJ1-1; 8 bases are shared with TRBD1. Germline CDR1 reads SGHAT; CDR2 reads FQDESV (reference sequence). J lost 0 bases, V lost 7 bases, and 4 bases had no gene match. This CDR3 comprises 14 residues. The CDR3 bases are TGTGCCAGCAAAGAGGGACAGGTGAACACTGAAGCTTTCTTT. It is translated as CASKEGQVNTEAFF.

This sequence joins TRBV30 and TRBJ2-5; possible D gene TRBD1, 6 bases. Germline V gene sequence: CDR1 GTSNPN, CDR2 SVGIG (reference sequence). The CDR3 has 12 residues. The V gene lost 5 bases and the J gene lost 4 bases, with 11 bases spanning the gap. The CDR3 loop is CAWDSRGETQYF. Here the CDR3 DNA reads TGTGCCTGGGATAGCAGGGGAGAGACCCAGTACTTC.

The genes are TRBV5-1 and TRBJ2-1, with TRBD1 as a possible D gene (6 bases). There are 16 residues in the CDR3. V lost 0 bases and J lost 3, with 13 bases in between. From germline, CDR1 is SGHRS and CDR2 YFSETQ. The CDR3 spells CASSLDPGHYYNEQFF. The CDR3 nucleotides are TGCGCCAGCAGCTTGGATCCGGGACACTACTACAATGAGCAGTTCTTC. Looking up the rest from reference TRBV5-1 and TRBJ2-1 gives the full variable domain: KAGVTQTPRYLIKTRGQQVTLSCSPISGHRSVSWYQQTPGQGLQFLFEYFSETQRNKGNFPGRFSGRQFSNSRSEMNVSTLELGDSALYLCASSLDPGHYYNEQFFGPGTRLTVL.

The chain uses TRBV4-3 and TRBJ1-1, with 9 bases identical to TRBD1. V lost 1 base, J lost 10 bases, and 7 bases stayed unmatched. CDR3 length equals 14 residues. The germline gives CDR1 LGHNA, CDR2 YSLEER. In nucleotides, the CDR3 is TGCGCCAGCAGCCAAGTCGGGACAGGGACTATAGCTTTCTTT. Amino acids: CASSQVGTGTIAFF.